The 11 T cell receptor beta chains listed next were all sequenced from one sample in a study of blood T cell repertoires in COVID-19 (TCRdb year 2020). Receptors were amplified or captured by the immunoSEQ multiplex PCR assay. The source is immuneACCESS, and TCRdb retained only in-frame sequences with V and J called. Part of the clones is not carried over; for the studies checked, unresolved V genes explain less than half of this, and the remainder is unexplained. The sample has approximately 120,000 clones on record, roughly 85% of them singletons. The ten largest account for 3.2% of the sample. The sequencing input was peripheral blood. The receptors come from a woman of 80 years or more with COVID-19, enrolled during active disease.

The rearrangement joins TRBV7-9 to TRBJ2-7; 8 nucleotides line up with TRBD1. CDR1 is SEHNR, CDR2 FQNEAQ, per germline (reference sequence). This CDR3 comprises 13 residues. Trimming took 3 bases from V and 3 from J; bases not matched to a gene: 1. The DNA for the CDR3 is TGTGCCAGCAGCTTTACAGGGGGCTACGAGCAGTACTTC. Its protein is CASSFTGGYEQYF. Complete variable domain (other parts from reference TRBV7-9 and TRBJ2-7): DTGVSQNPRHKITKRGQNVTFRCDPISEHNRLYWYRQTLGQGPEFLTYFQNEAQLEKSRLLSDRFSAERPKGSFSTLEIQRTEQGDSAMYLCASSFTGGYEQYFGPGTRLTVT.

The V gene is TRBV20-1, the J gene TRBJ1-5; D might be TRBD1 (6 bases). The CDR3 loop spans 16 amino acids. The V gene lost 3 bases and the J gene lost 5 bases, with 20 bases spanning the gap. CDR1 and CDR2 (germline): DFQATT, SNEGSKA (reference sequence). For the CDR3, the DNA is TGCAGTGCTAGTCCGCCCCCCACAGGGAGGGATCAGCCCCAGCATTTT. This translates into CSASPPPTGRDQPQHF.

This rearrangement joins TRBV5-4 to TRBJ1-1, with 7 bases aligning to TRBD1. Germline trimming cut 4 bases from V and 0 bases from J; bases unmatched to any gene: 3. This CDR3 region has 14 residues. Germline values: CDR1 SGHNT, CDR2 YYREEE (reference sequence). CDR3 in amino acids: CASSRGGVNTEAFF. For the CDR3, the DNA is TGTGCCAGCAGCCGAGGGGGCGTGAACACTGAAGCTTTCTTT.

A few counts support this clone. The chain employs TRBV28 and TRBJ1-6; D is ambiguous. The CDR3 totals 15 residues. Germline V gives CDR1 MDHEN, CDR2 SYDVKM. The V and J ends lost 6 bases and 3 bases respectively, with 12 bases between them. The CDR3: CASRGAEGYNSPLHF. The CDR3 DNA follows: TGTGCCAGCAGGGGAGCGGAGGGCTATAATTCACCCCTCCACTTT.

The chain employs TRBV18 and TRBJ2-2; D ambiguous. With 8 bases removed from V and 0 bases from J, the gap between germline ends came to 10 bases. Germline CDR1 and CDR2: KGHSH and LQKENI. The CDR3 is 14 amino acids. DNA for the CDR3: TGTGCCAGCCACAGTCTCGCGAACACCGGGGAGCTGTTTTTT. Its translation is CASHSLANTGELFF.

DNA for the CDR3: TGTGCCAGCAGCCGAGCTAGCGGAGGGTACAATGAGCAGTTCTTC. Residues: CASSRASGGYNEQFF. The rearrangement links TRBV7-8 to TRBJ2-1; 7 bases fit TRBD2. Looked up from germline, CDR1 is SGHVS and CDR2 is FQNEAQ. CDR3 length: 15 residues. V gave up 5 bases and J gave up 4 bases; unmatched junction bases: 8.

The chain recombines TRBV5-4 with TRBJ1-5; unclear D gene. Germline-derived CDR1 and CDR2 are SGHNT and YYREEE (reference sequence). The CDR3 length is 13 residues. The germline V and J ends were trimmed by 2 bases and 7 bases, with 10 bases remaining between them. Here the CDR3 DNA reads TGTGCCAGCAGCTTATCGCCCGAGCAGCCCCAGCATTTT. It encodes CASSLSPEQPQHF.

This clone showed up just once. J is TRBJ1-1 and V is TRBV6-6; D gene unclear. The V gene's germline CDR1 is MNHNY and CDR2 SVGAGI (reference sequence). With 5 bases removed from V and 6 bases from J, the gap between germline ends came to 16 bases. This CDR3 contains 14 residues. The CDR3 here is CASSPTVTVPEAFF. The DNA of the CDR3 is TGTGCCAGCAGTCCTACAGTAACGGTGCCTGAAGCTTTCTTT.

The V call is TRBV11-2, the J call TRBJ1-3; TRBD1 matches at 7 bases. Trimming removed 5 bases from V and 1 base from J; junction bases left unmatched: 8. From germline, CDR1 is SGHAT and CDR2 FQNNGV. The CDR3 consists of 16 residues. The CDR3 here is CASSLGQTRSGNTIYF. The DNA of the CDR3 is TGTGCCAGCAGCCTGGGACAGACGAGATCTGGAAACACCATATATTTT.

This chain joins TRBV11-2 and TRBJ2-7; TRBD1 might be the D (7 bases). Germline lookup yields CDR1 SGHAT and CDR2 FQNNGV. The CDR3 length is 16 residues. V lost 7 bases to trimming and J lost 0 bases, with 19 bases between them. The CDR3 coding sequence is TGTGCCAGCACCTCAAGATCAGGGGGGCGCTCCTACGAGCAGTACTTC. This gives the protein CASTSRSGGRSYEQYF.

The rearrangement links TRBV5-6 to TRBJ2-5; unclear D gene. Trimming took off 2 bases at V and 6 bases at J, with 5 bases between the two ends. This CDR3 contains 11 residues. From germline, CDR1 is SGHDT and CDR2 YYEEEE. CDR3 loop: CASSLQKTQYF. Here the CDR3 DNA reads TGTGCCAGCAGCTTACAGAAGACCCAGTACTTC.